The entry below gives a single T cell receptor (beta chain) sequence along with its context. Its antigen is still unknown. The data stem from a study of cytomegalovirus exposure and HLA in healthy donors. Overall study results and limits: A later analysis by the authors found several of the most significant clusters apparently linked to common viral pathogens. The authors judged a highly shared variant cluster likely a sequencing artifact.

The CDR3 contains 15 residues. Germline assignment: CDR1 SNHLY and CDR2 FYNNEI. Germline trimming cut 6 bases from V and 8 bases from J; bases unmatched to any gene: 13. The primer mix had 60 Vbeta and 13 Jbeta primers. The table came from immunoSEQ multiplex PCR; TCRdb's copy has only in-frame clones and leaves some out. Of about 200,000 clones in the sample, roughly 80% were seen once. Material for sequencing was PBMCs. This TCR was sampled from a girl between 2 and 10 years old in good health and CMV-seronegative. The gene calls are TRBV2 and TRBJ1-2, with 9 nucleotides matching TRBD1. CDR3 coding DNA: TGTGCCAGCAGGACAGAGACAGGGGGGGTAATAGGCTACACCTTC. Its protein is CASRTETGGVIGYTF.